This note documents a single TCR beta chain sequence. This record belongs to a study of blood T cell repertoires in COVID-19. Original data processing: From reference gene primer amplification, estimates of nucleated cell counts were derived. Method: immunoSEQ multiplex PCR; TCRdb's copy keeps in-frame clones and lacks some. That table is the source of V, J and clone size, and D and trimming were worked out from the DNA. The sample has some 180,000 clones, approximately 85% seen once. Trimming removed 8 bases at V and 3 bases at J, with 17 bases between. The CDR3 has 14 amino acids. CDR1 is MNHNY, CDR2 SVGAGI, per germline (reference sequence).

Specimen: peripheral blood. This TCR came from a woman aged 60 to 75 with acute or convalescent COVID-19. The genes are TRBV6-6 and TRBJ2-7; D possibly corresponds to TRBD1 (6 bases). CDR3 coding DNA: TGTGCCAGCGGACTCGGACAGCCAAACTACGAGCAGTACTTC. Its protein product is CASGLGQPNYEQYF.